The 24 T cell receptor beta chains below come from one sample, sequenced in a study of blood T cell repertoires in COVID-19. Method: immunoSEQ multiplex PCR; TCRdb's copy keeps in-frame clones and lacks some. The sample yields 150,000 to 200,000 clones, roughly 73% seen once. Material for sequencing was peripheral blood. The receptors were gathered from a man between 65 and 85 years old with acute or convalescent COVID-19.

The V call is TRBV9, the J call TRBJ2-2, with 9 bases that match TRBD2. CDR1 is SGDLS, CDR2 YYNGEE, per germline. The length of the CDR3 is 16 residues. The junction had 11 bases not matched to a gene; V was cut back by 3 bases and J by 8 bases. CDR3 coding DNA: TGTGCCAGCAGCGCCAGGCTAGCGGGACTACAGGGGGAGCTGTTTTTT. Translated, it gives CASSARLAGLQGELFF.

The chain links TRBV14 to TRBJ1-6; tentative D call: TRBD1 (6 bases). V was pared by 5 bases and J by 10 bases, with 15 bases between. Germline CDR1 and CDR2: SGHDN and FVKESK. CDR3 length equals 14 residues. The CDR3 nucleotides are TGTGCCAGCAGCGTTACAGGGTTAGGATCACCCCTCCACTTT. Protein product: CASSVTGLGSPLHF. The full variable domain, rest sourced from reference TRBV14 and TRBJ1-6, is EAGVTQFPSHSVIEKGQTVTLRCDPISGHDNLYWYRRVMGKEIKFLLHFVKESKQDESGMPNNRFLAERTGGTYSTLKVQPAELEDSGVYFCASSVTGLGSPLHFGNGTRLTVT.

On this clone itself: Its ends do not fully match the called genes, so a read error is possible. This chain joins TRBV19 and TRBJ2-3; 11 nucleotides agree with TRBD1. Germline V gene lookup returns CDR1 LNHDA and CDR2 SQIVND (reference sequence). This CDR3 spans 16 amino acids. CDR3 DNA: TGTGCCAGTAGTCTAGAGGGACAGGGGGGCACAGATACGCAGTATTTT. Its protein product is CASSLEGQGGTDTQYF. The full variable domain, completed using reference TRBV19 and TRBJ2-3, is DGGITQSPKYLFRKEGQNVTLSCEQNLNHDAMYWYRQDPGQGLRLIYYSQIVNDFQKGDIAEGYSVSREKKESFPLTVTSAQKNPTAFYLCASSLEGQGGTDTQYFGPGTRLTVL.

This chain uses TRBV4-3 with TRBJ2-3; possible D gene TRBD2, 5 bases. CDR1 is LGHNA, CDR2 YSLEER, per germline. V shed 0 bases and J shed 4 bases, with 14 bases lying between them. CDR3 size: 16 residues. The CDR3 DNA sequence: TGCGCCAGCAGCCAAGATTCGAGGGTTGGGCCAGATACGCAGTATTTT. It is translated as CASSQDSRVGPDTQYF.

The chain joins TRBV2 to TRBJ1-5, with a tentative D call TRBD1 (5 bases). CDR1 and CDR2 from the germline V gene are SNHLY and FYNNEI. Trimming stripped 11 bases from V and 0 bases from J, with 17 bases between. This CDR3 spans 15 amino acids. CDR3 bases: TGTGCCCAGGGAGGGGCAGGGAATAGCAATCAGCCCCAGCATTTT. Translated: CAQGGAGNSNQPQHF.

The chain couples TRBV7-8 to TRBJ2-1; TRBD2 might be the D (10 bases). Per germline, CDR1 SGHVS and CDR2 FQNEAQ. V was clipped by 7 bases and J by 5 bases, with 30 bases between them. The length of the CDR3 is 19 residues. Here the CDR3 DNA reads TGTGCCAGCAACAACAGGGGGCGCGTCTCTAGCGGGGGAGACAATGAGCAGTTCTTC. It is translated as CASNNRGRVSSGGDNEQFF.

CDR3 region: CASSPVLRDSQKYNEQFF. The CDR3 DNA is TGTGCCAGCTCACCCGTTCTTCGGGACTCACAAAAATACAATGAGCAGTTCTTC. The chain uses TRBV18 and TRBJ2-1, with D possibly matching TRBD2 (6 bases). V lost 3 bases and J lost 4, with 22 bases in between. In germline, CDR1 is KGHSH, CDR2 LQKENI. The CDR3 extends over 18 amino acids. The complete variable domain, with remaining parts taken from reference TRBV18 and TRBJ2-1, reads NAGVMQNPRHLVRRRGQEARLRCSPMKGHSHVYWYRQLPEEGLKFMVYLQKENIIDESGMPKERFSAEFPKEGPSILRIQQVVRGDSAAYFCASSPVLRDSQKYNEQFFGPGTRLTVL.

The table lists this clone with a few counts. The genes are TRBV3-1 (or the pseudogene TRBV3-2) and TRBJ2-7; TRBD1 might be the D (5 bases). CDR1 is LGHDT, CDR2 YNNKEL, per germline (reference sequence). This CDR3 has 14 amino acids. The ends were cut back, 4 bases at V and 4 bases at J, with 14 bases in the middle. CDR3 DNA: TGTGCCAGCAGCCCCCAGGGTATTTCGTACGAGCAGTACTTC. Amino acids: CASSPQGISYEQYF.

In DNA form, the CDR3 reads TGTGCCAGCACCCGGCTGCTAGCGGGGGGGAATGAGCAGTTCTTC. This codes for CASTRLLAGGNEQFF. J is TRBJ2-1 and V is TRBV2; 12 bases are shared with TRBD2. The length of the CDR3 is 15 residues. Germline trimming cut 7 bases from V and 7 bases from J; bases unmatched to any gene: 8. Per germline, CDR1 SNHLY and CDR2 FYNNEI.

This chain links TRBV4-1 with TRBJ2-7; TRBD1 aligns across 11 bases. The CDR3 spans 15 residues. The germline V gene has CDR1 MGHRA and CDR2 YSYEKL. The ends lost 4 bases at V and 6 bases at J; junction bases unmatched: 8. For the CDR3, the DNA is TGCGCCAGCAGCCGGTTGCCCGGGACAGGGGGCGAGCAGTACTTC. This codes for CASSRLPGTGGEQYF.

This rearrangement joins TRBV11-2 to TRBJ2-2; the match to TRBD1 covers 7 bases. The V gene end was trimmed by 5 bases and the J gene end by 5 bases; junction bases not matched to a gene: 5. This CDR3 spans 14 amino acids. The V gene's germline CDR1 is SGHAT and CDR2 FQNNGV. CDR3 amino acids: CASSPGTATGELFF. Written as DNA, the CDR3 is TGTGCCAGCAGCCCTGGGACAGCTACCGGGGAGCTGTTTTTT.

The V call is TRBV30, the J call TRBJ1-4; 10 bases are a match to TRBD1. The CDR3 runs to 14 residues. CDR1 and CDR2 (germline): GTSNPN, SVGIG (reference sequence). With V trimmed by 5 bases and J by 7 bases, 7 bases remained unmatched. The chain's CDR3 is CAWAPGTGVEKLFF. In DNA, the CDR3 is TGTGCCTGGGCCCCCGGGACAGGGGTTGAAAAACTGTTTTTT.

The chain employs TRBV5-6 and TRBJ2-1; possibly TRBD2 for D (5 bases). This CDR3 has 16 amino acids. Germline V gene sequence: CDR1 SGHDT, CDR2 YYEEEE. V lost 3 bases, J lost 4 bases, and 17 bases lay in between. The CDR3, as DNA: TGTGCCAGCAGCTCCCGGACTCACACCCGGTACAATGAGCAGTTCTTC. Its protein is CASSSRTHTRYNEQFF. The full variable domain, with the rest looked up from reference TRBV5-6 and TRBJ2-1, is DAGVTQSPTHLIKTRGQQVTLRCSPKSGHDTVSWYQQALGQGPQFIFQYYEEEERQRGNFPDRFSGHQFPNYSSELNVNALLLGDSALYLCASSSRTHTRYNEQFFGPGTRLTVL.

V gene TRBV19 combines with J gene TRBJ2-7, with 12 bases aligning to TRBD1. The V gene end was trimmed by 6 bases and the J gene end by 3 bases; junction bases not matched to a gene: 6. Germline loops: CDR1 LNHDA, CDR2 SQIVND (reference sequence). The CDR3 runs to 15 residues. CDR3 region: CASRIGTGGLYEQYF. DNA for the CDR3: TGTGCCAGTAGGATTGGGACAGGGGGCCTCTACGAGCAGTACTTC.

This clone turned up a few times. In nucleotides, the CDR3 is TGTGCCAGCAGCGCCGGGACCGGGAGGACTGAAAAACTGTTTTTT. Its translation is CASSAGTGRTEKLFF. The rearrangement uses TRBV9 and TRBJ1-4; D possibly corresponds to TRBD1 (5 bases). Germline-derived CDR1 and CDR2 are SGDLS and YYNGEE. The V and J ends lost 3 bases and 7 bases respectively, with 16 bases between them. The CDR3 runs 15 residues.

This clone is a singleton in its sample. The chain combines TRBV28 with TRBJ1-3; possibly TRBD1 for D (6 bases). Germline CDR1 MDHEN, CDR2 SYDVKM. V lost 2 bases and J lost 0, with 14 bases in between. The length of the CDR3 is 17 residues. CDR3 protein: CASSLPGQSASGNTIYF. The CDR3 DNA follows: TGTGCCAGCAGTTTACCCGGACAGTCTGCCTCTGGAAACACCATATATTTT. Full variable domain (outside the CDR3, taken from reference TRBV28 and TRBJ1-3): DVKVTQSSRYLVKRTGEKVFLECVQDMDHENMFWYRQDPGLGLRLIYFSYDVKMKEKGDIPEGYSVSREKKERFSLILESASTNQTSMYLCASSLPGQSASGNTIYFGEGSWLTVV.

The CDR3 region has the DNA TGTGCCAGCAGCCAGGAGGGAGGGCCCTCAGAGACCCAGTACTTC. It is translated as CASSQEGGPSETQYF. The J gene is TRBJ2-5, the V gene TRBV3-1 (or the pseudogene TRBV3-2); 7 bases are shared with TRBD2. The ends lost 3 bases at V and 4 bases at J; junction bases unmatched: 8. This CDR3 spans 15 amino acids. Looked up from germline, CDR1 is LGHDT and CDR2 is YNNKEL (reference sequence).

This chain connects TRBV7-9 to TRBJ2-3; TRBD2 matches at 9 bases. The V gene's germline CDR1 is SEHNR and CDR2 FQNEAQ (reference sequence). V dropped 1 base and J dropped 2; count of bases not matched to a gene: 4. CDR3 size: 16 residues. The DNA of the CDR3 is TGTGCCAGCAGCTTAGATACTAGCGGGTTCACAGATACGCAGTATTTT. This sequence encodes CASSLDTSGFTDTQYF.

CDR3 in DNA: TGTGCCAGTAGTCTCCGGGACAGGCAAGAGACCCAGTACTTC. Its protein product is CASSLRDRQETQYF. The chain couples TRBV19 to TRBJ2-5; TRBD1 aligns across 8 bases. After removal of 5 bases from V and 2 bases from J, the junction contained 4 bases not matched to a gene. Germline loops: CDR1 LNHDA, CDR2 SQIVND (reference sequence). The CDR3 totals 14 residues.

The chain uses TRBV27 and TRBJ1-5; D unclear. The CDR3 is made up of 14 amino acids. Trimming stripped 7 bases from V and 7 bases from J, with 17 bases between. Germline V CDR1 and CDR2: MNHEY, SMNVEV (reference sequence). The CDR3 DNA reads TGTGCCAGCAACATCCGCGGAGGGAACCAGCCCCAGCATTTT. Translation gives CASNIRGGNQPQHF.

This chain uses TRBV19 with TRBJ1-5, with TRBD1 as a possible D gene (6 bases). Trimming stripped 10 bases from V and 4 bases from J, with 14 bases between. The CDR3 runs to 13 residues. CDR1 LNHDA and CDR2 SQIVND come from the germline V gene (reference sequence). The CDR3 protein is CATLAQGNQPQHF. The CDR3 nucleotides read TGTGCCACCTTAGCCCAGGGGAATCAGCCCCAGCATTTT.

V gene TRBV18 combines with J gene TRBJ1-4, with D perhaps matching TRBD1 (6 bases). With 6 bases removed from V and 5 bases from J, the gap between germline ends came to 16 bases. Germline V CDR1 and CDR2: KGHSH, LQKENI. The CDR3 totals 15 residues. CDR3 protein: CASSERQVRNEKLFF. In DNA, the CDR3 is TGTGCCAGCTCCGAGAGACAGGTCCGAAATGAAAAACTGTTTTTT.

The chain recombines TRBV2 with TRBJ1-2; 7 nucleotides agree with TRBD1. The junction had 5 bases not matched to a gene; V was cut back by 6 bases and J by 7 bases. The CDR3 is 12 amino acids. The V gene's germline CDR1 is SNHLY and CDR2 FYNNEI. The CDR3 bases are TGTGCCAGCAGGGTGGACAGGAGTGGCTACACCTTC. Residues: CASRVDRSGYTF.

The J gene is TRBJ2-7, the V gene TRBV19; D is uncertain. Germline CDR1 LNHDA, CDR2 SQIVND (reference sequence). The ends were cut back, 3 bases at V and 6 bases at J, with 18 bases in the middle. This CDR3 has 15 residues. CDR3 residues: CASSIGGRRVPEQYF. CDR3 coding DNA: TGTGCCAGTAGTATTGGTGGGCGCCGCGTCCCCGAGCAGTACTTC. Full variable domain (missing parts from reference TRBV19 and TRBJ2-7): DGGITQSPKYLFRKEGQNVTLSCEQNLNHDAMYWYRQDPGQGLRLIYYSQIVNDFQKGDIAEGYSVSREKKESFPLTVTSAQKNPTAFYLCASSIGGRRVPEQYFGPGTRLTVT.